This T cell receptor (beta chain) was sequenced during a study of blood T cell repertoires in COVID-19. Study members were between about 18 and 95 years old and lived in 25 or so US regions. V trimming: 5 bases; J trimming: 6 bases; junction bases outside the gene matches: 8. CDR3 size: 15 residues. Germline V gene data show CDR1 as MNHEY and CDR2 as SVGAGI. As processed by the authors: Amplifying reference gene primers gave estimates of nucleated cell counts. Sequencing was performed with immunoSEQ multiplex PCR; in TCRdb, only in-frame clones are kept and a portion is missing. That table furnishes V, J and clone size, whereas the DNA furnished D and trimming. Of approximately 200,000 clones listed, 65% to 85% are singletons.

This TCR was sampled from a man aged 40-49 years who had recovered from COVID-19. The sequenced material came from PBMCs or T cells enriched from blood (not recorded which). J is TRBJ1-2 and V is TRBV6-5, with TRBD1 matching 11 bases. The CDR3 spells CASSPQGQGGNGYTF. CDR3 coding DNA: TGTGCCAGCAGTCCACAGGGACAGGGGGGGAATGGCTACACCTTC.